This TCR beta chain was sequenced during a study of T cell clusters in autoimmune cytopenias. Multiplex touch-down PCR amplified TRB using TRB-A and TRB-B pools in one tube. TCRdb reanalyzed the multiplex PCR reads and collapses them to one entry per CDR3 protein, without DNA. The sample table includes around 5,000 distinct CDR3 sequences. Each sample's input was around 250 ng genomic DNA, roughly 38,000 genome equivalents. The CDR3 runs 15 residues. Germline V gives CDR1 SGHTA, CDR2 FQGNSA. This sample was shared with a second study, whose subject was T cell repertoires in aging, cancer and after chemotherapy. That source notes: The whole study produced a dataset of around 9 million TCR reads.

This chain links TRBV7-2 with TRBJ1-2; TCRdb's D call of TRBD1 is untestable without DNA. Sequencing used peripheral blood. The source of this sequence is a human donor with chronic lymphocytic leukemia. The donor label of this sample is uncertain. This CDR3 reads CASSRHTWFGGGYTF.